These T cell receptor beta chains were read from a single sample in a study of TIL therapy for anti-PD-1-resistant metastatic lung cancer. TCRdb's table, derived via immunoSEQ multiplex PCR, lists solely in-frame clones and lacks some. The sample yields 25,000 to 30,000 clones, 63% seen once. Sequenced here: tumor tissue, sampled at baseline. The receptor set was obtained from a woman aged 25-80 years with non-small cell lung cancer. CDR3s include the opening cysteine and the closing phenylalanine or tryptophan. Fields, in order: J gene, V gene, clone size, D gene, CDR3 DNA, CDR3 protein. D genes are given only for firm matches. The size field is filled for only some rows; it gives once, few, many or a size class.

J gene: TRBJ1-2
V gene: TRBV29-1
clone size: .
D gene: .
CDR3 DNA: TGCAGCGTCCGCCGAGGGACTAACTATGGCTACACCTTC
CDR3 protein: CSVRRGTNYGYTF

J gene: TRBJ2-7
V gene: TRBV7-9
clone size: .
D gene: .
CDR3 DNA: TGTGCCAGCAGCCCAGGTCCCTACGAGCAGTACTTC
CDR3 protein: CASSPGPYEQYF

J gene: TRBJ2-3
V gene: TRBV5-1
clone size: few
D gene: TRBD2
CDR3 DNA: TGCGCCAGCAGCTTGGCCGGACTAGCGGGAGCAGATACGCAGTATTTT
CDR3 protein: CASSLAGLAGADTQYF

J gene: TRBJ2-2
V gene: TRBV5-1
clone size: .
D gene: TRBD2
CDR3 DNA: TGCGCCAGCAGCTCCGGGACTAGCGGGAGTGTAGGGACCGGGGAGCTGTTTTTT
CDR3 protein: CASSSGTSGSVGTGELFF

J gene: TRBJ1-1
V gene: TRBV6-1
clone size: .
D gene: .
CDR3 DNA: TGTGCCAGCAGCCCAGGGAGGAAAACTGAAGCTTTCTTT
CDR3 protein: CASSPGRKTEAFF

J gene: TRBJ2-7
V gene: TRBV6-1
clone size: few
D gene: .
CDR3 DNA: TGTGCCAGCAGTGATCGGAAAGGCGGGAACAGACTGGAGCAGTACTTC
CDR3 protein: CASSDRKGGNRLEQYF

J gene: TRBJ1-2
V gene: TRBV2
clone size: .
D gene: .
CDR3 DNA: TGTGCCAGCAAGGAGGGGCAGTCCTATGGCTACACCTTC
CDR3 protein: CASKEGQSYGYTF

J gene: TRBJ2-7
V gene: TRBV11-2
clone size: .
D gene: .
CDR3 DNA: TGTGCCAGCAGCCTGCGGACGGTGCTGTCGTACGAGCAGTACTTC
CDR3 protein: CASSLRTVLSYEQYF

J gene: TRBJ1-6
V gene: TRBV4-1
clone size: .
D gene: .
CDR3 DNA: TGCGCCAGCAGCCAAGATAGCTCCTATAATTCACCCCTCCACTTT
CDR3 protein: CASSQDSSYNSPLHF

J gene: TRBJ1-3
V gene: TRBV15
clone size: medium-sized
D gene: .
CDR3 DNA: TGTGCCACCAGCAGAGGCTACTCTGGAAACACCATATATTTT
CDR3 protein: CATSRGYSGNTIYF

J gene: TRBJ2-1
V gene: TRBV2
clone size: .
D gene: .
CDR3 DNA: TGTGCCTGGCGGGTGTCCTACAATGAGCAGTTCTTC
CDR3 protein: CAWRVSYNEQFF

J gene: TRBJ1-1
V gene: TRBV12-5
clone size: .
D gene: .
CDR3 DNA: TGTGCTAGTGGTTTGGTACACTCCGGGAACACTGAAGCTTTCTTT
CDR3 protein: CASGLVHSGNTEAFF

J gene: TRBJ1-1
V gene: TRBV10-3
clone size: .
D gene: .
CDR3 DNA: TGTGCCATTAAAGCAGGGGATACTGAAGCTTTCTTT
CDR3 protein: CAIKAGDTEAFF

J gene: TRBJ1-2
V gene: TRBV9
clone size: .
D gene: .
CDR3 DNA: TGTGCCAGCAGCGTCACGAACTCGGGAGTCGGCTACACCTTC
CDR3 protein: CASSVTNSGVGYTF

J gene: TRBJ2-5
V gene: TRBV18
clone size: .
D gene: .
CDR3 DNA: TGTGCCAGCTCACCTCTCAGGGACCAAGAGACCCAGTACTTC
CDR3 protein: CASSPLRDQETQYF

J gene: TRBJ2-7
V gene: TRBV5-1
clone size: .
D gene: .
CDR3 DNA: TGCGCCAGCAGATATCCCGCTACCTACGAGCAGTACTTC
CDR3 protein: CASRYPATYEQYF

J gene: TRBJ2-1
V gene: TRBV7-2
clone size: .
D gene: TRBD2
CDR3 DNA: TGTGCCAGCAGCAAGAGACTAGCGGGAGACAATGAGCAGTTCTTC
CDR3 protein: CASSKRLAGDNEQFF

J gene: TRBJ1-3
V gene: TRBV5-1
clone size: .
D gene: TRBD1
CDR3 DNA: TGCGCCAGCAGTTTAGGGACAGGGGGCTATAGGAGCTCTGGAAACACCATATATTTT
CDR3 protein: CASSLGTGGYRSSGNTIYF

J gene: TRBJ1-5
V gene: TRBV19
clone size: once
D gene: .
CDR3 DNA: TGTGCCAGTAGTATTATTCCTCGGGCAGATTATAGCAATCAGCCCCAGCATTTT
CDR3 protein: CASSIIPRADYSNQPQHF

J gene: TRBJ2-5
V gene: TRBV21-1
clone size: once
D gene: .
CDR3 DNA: TGTGCCAGCAGCAAAGGGGGTGGGTTGAGAGAGACCCAGTACTTC
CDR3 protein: CASSKGGGLRETQYF

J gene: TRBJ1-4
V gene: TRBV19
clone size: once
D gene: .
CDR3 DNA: TGTGCCAGTAGTATTTCCCAATGGAGACAGACAAAACTGTTTTTT
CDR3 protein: CASSISQWRQTKLFF

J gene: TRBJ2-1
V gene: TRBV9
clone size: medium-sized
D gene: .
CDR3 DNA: TGTGCCAGCAGCGCCGACTTAGCCGGCTTTGGTGAGCAGTTCTTC
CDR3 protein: CASSADLAGFGEQFF

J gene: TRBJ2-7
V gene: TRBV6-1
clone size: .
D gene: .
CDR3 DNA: TGTGCCAGCAGTGAAGTCGGGGGCAACGAGCAGTACTTC
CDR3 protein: CASSEVGGNEQYF

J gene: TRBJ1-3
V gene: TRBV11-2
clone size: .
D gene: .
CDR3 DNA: TGTGCCAGCAGCTTAGCAGTGGATGGAAACACCATATATTTT
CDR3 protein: CASSLAVDGNTIYF

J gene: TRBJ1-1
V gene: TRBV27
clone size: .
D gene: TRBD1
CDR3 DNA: TGTGCCAGCAGTTTATCGATCGGCAGGGGGCTGACTGAAGCTTTCTTT
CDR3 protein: CASSLSIGRGLTEAFF

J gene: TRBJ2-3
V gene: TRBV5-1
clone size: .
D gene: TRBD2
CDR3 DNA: TGCGCCAGCAGCCTAGGGACTAGCGGGGCGCAGGTTACGCAGTATTTT
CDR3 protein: CASSLGTSGAQVTQYF

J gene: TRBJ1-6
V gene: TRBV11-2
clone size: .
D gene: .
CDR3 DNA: TGTGCCAGCAGCTTAGGGGGCGCTTCACCCCTCCACTTT
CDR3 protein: CASSLGGASPLHF

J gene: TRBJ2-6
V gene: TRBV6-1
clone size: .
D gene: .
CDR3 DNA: TGTGCCAGCAGTGACGAGGTCCTGACTTTC
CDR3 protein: CASSDEVLTF